These T cell receptor beta chains were read from a single sample in a study of T cell responses to AZD1222 COVID-19 vaccine. Produced via immunoSEQ multiplex PCR; TCRdb's table is partial and in-frame only. The sample shows more than 150,000 clones, approximately 94% of them seen only once. Source: peripheral blood, taken 28 days after the second AZD1222 dose. These receptors were collected from an adult who received the AZD1222 COVID-19 vaccine. Each CDR3 is given with its conserved first and last residue. D genes are given only for firm matches. Clone size, where shown, is once, few, many, or a class for clones that have expanded.

clone size	D gene	V gene	J gene	CDR3 DNA	CDR3 protein
.	TRBD1	TRBV7-9	TRBJ1-1	TGTGCCAGCAGCGCTAGAGGGGGCTGGGGTGAAGCTTTCTTT	CASSARGGWGEAFF
.	TRBD2	TRBV23-1	TRBJ2-5	TGCGCCAGCAGTCAATCGGAGGGACTAGCGGGAGGGTACCAAGAGACCCAGTACTTC	CASSQSEGLAGGYQETQYF
.	.	TRBV19	TRBJ1-5	TGTGCCAGTAGTAGCGACTTGACAAGGCGGGATAGCAATCAGCCCCAGCATTTT	CASSSDLTRRDSNQPQHF
once	TRBD1	TRBV20-1	TRBJ1-2	TGCAGTGCTAGTAAGCCACAGGGGCCCTATGGCTACACCTTC	CSASKPQGPYGYTF
once	TRBD1	TRBV4-3	TRBJ1-1	TGCGCCAGCAGCCAGGGGGGACAGTTTCGCACTACTGGGGGCACTGAAGCTTTCTTT	CASSQGGQFRTTGGTEAFF
.	.	TRBV14	TRBJ1-4	TGTGCCAGCAGCCTCGGGGGACGGCAAAATGAAAAACTGTTTTTT	CASSLGGRQNEKLFF
once	.	TRBV2	TRBJ1-3	TGTGCCAGCCGAGGAAGCTCTGGAAACACCATATATTTT	CASRGSSGNTIYF
.	TRBD1	TRBV5-6	TRBJ2-2	TGTGCCAGCAGCTTTTACAGGGGGAGGAACACCGGGGAGCTGTTTTTT	CASSFYRGRNTGELFF
.	.	TRBV9	TRBJ1-2	TGTGCCAGCAGCGCCTCGCCGGGAAAAGGCTATGGCTACACCTTC	CASSASPGKGYGYTF
.	.	TRBV19	TRBJ1-1	TGTGCCAGTAGTCATTACTGGGGTGAGAACACTGAAGCTTTCTTT	CASSHYWGENTEAFF
.	.	TRBV19	TRBJ1-4	TGTGCCAGTAGTACGCCAGGGAGTAATGAAAAACTGTTTTTT	CASSTPGSNEKLFF
.	.	TRBV5-1	TRBJ2-4	TGCGCCAGCAGCTTGGCCGCGCAGAAAAACATTCAGTACTTC	CASSLAAQKNIQYF
.	.	TRBV18	TRBJ1-3	TGTGCCAGCTCACCCTCACGGACGGAGGATGGAAACACCATATATTTT	CASSPSRTEDGNTIYF
.	.	TRBV28	TRBJ1-2	TGTGCCAGCAGTTTACCGGACACGCTACGCTATGGCTACACCTTC	CASSLPDTLRYGYTF
many	.	TRBV6-1	TRBJ2-7	TGTGCCAGCAGTGAAGCACTGACTAGGTTCGAGCAGTACTTC	CASSEALTRFEQYF
once	.	TRBV7-2	TRBJ1-1	TGTGCCAGCAGCTTTGGGGGGGGACGCATCAACACTGAAGCTTTCTTT	CASSFGGGRINTEAFF
.	.	TRBV5-1	TRBJ2-2	TGCGCCAGCAGCTTGGCAGGGATAGGAGGCACCGGGGAGCTGTTTTTT	CASSLAGIGGTGELFF
once	TRBD2	TRBV2	TRBJ2-1	TGTGCCAGCAGTGAAGCCTTCAGCGGGAGGTTAAACTCCTACAATGAGCAGTTCTTC	CASSEAFSGRLNSYNEQFF
.	.	TRBV10-3	TRBJ1-5	TGTGCCATCAGTGAGTCGTTGGGGAATGGCAATCAGCCCCAGCATTTT	CAISESLGNGNQPQHF
.	.	TRBV10-3	TRBJ2-5	TGTGCCATCAGTGAGTCAGTCCAAGAGACCCAGTACTTC	CAISESVQETQYF
.	TRBD1	TRBV5-1	TRBJ2-5	TGCGCCAGCAGCCTAGGGACAGGGCCGCAAGAGACCCAGTACTTC	CASSLGTGPQETQYF
once	.	TRBV25-1	TRBJ1-2	TGTGCCAGCAGTGAAGGGCGGACCTATGGCTACACCTTC	CASSEGRTYGYTF
.	.	TRBV11-2	TRBJ2-7	TGTGCCAGCAGCTCCGGCCTGTCCTACGAGCAGTACTTC	CASSSGLSYEQYF
.	.	TRBV11-2	TRBJ1-1	TGTGCCAGCAGCTTACTTTCGGCAGGTCTCGGCACTGAAGCTTTCTTT	CASSLLSAGLGTEAFF
.	.	TRBV12-3/TRBV12-4	TRBJ1-2	TGTGCCAGCAGTTTAGCGGGGTATGGCTACACCTTC	CASSLAGYGYTF
.	TRBD2	TRBV2	TRBJ2-1	TGTGCCAGCAGCGGCCGGACTAGCGGTTCCTACAATGAGCAGTTCTTC	CASSGRTSGSYNEQFF
.	TRBD1	TRBV7-9	TRBJ1-5	TGTGCCAGCAGTTCGGGTCGACAGGGGCCGAATCAGCCCCAGCATTTT	CASSSGRQGPNQPQHF
.	.	TRBV27	TRBJ2-1	TGTGCCAGCAGCTCCCGGGCCCCTCAAATCCCCTACAATGAGCAGTTCTTC	CASSSRAPQIPYNEQFF
.	.	TRBV4-1	TRBJ1-1	TGCGCCAGCAGCCCGGTACCGGAGGGGGGCACTGAAGCTTTCTTT	CASSPVPEGGTEAFF
.	.	TRBV20-1	TRBJ2-1	TGCAGTGCTAGTCTCCGGGTCCCCTACAATGAGCAGTTCTTC	CSASLRVPYNEQFF
.	.	TRBV4-3	TRBJ1-2	TGCGCCAGCAGCCAAGATCGGCATAGTAACTATGGCTACACCTTC	CASSQDRHSNYGYTF
.	.	TRBV25-1	TRBJ1-6	TGTGCCAGCCGTGACACCGATAATTCACCCCTCCACTTT	CASRDTDNSPLHF
.	TRBD1	TRBV3-1/TRBV3-2	TRBJ2-3	TGTGCCAGCACCCAAAGGCGACAGGGCAGAGGCACAGATACGCAGTATTTT	CASTQRRQGRGTDTQYF
.	TRBD1	TRBV6-5	TRBJ1-2	TGTGCCAGCAGTTCTCTGACAGGGATGAACTATGGCTACACCTTC	CASSSLTGMNYGYTF
.	.	TRBV5-1	TRBJ1-1	TGCGCCAGCAGCTTAACCGCCGGGACCCTGAACACTGAAGCTTTCTTT	CASSLTAGTLNTEAFF
.	TRBD1	TRBV6-5	TRBJ2-7	TGTGCCAGCACTAAACGACAGGGAAGACAGCAGTACTTC	CASTKRQGRQQYF
.	.	TRBV7-8	TRBJ1-6	TGTGCCAGCAGCTTAGGTCGGGGACATAATTCACCCCTCCACTTT	CASSLGRGHNSPLHF
.	.	TRBV5-1	TRBJ2-3	TGCGCCAGCAGCTGGAGCCAAGATACGCAGTATTTT	CASSWSQDTQYF
.	.	TRBV2	TRBJ2-7	TGTGCCGGAGGGACACCCTACGAGCAGTACTTC	CAGGTPYEQYF